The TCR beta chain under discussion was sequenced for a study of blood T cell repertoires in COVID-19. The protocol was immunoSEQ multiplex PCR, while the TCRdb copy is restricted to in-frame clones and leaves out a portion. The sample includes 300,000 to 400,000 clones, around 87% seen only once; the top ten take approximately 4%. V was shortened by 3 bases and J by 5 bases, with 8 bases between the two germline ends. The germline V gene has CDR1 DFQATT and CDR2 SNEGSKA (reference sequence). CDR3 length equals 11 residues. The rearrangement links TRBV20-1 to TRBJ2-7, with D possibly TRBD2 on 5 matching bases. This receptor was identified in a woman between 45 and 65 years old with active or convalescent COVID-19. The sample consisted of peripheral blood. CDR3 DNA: TGCAGTGCTAGTCGAGGGAACGAGCAGTACTTC. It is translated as CSASRGNEQYF.